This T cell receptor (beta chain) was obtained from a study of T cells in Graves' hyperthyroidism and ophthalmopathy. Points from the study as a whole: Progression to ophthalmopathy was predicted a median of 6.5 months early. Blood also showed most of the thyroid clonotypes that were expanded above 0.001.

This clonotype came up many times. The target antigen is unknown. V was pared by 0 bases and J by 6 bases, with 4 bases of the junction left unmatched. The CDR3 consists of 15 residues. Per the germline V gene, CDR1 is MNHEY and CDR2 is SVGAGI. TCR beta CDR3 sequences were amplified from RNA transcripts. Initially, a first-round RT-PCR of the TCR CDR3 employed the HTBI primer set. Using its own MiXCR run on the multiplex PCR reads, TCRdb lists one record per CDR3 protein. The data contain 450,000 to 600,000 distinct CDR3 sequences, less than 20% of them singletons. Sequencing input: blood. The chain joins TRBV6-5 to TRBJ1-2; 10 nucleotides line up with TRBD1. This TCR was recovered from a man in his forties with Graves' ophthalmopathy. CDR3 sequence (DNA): TGTGCCAGCAGTTACTCTTCCGGGACAGGGGATGGCTACACCTTC. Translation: CASSYSSGTGDGYTF.